This entry is about one T cell receptor beta chain. Its antigen is unidentified. This sample is part of a study of T cell responses to AZD1222 COVID-19 vaccine. The wider study: Pooled samples include second doses given at about 4 or 12 weeks.

Whole-study findings and limits: CD4 TCRs covered the whole spike, strongest at regions 160-218 and 743-854.

The method was immunoSEQ multiplex PCR; TCRdb's version includes in-frame clones alone and lacks a portion of them. The table shows around 99,000 clones, with about 92% occurring only once. The CDR3 is 14 amino acids. V lost 3 bases, J lost 3 bases, and 4 bases stayed unmatched. The germline gives CDR1 SGDLS, CDR2 YYNGEE. The sequences come from peripheral blood, collected on day 0 of AZD1222 vaccination. The V and J genes are TRBV9 and TRBJ1-2; 8 bases agree with TRBD1. The receptor was isolated from an adult in good health. The CDR3 spells CASSGQGSYYGYTF. CDR3 in DNA: TGTGCCAGCAGCGGACAGGGGTCCTACTATGGCTACACCTTC.